These T cell receptor beta chains were read from a single sample in a study of type 1 and type 2 diabetes patients. TCRdb reprocessed the multiplex PCR reads with MiXCR, giving one entry per CDR3 protein. The sample yields some 250,000 distinct CDR3 sequences, roughly 50% seen once. What was sequenced was peripheral blood mononuclear cells (PBMCs). The receptor set was obtained from a man aged 18 to 30 with type 2 diabetes. The CDR3 runs from the conserved cysteine through the conserved F or W. Each record gives: V gene, D gene, clone size, J gene, CDR3 DNA, CDR3 protein. D genes are given only for firm matches. Clone size is stated in some rows and not others, as once, few, many or a class when expanded.

TRBV20-1,NA,NA,TRBJ2-5,TGCAGTGCTAGGGACCTTAGTGGTCCAATGGGGGAGTATTTT,CSARDLSGPMGEYF
TRBV6-6,NA,NA,TRBJ1-1,TGTGCCAGCAGTTACCCTGACACTGAAGCTTTCTTT,CASSYPDTEAFF
TRBV2,NA,many,TRBJ2-7,TGTGCCAGCAAGAGGGGAAACGAGCAGTACTTC,CASKRGNEQYF
TRBV12-5,NA,NA,TRBJ2-5,TGTGCTAGTGGTTTGGGGGGCCAGGTGGTGGAGACCCAGTACTTC,CASGLGGQVVETQYF
TRBV7-8,NA,few,TRBJ1-5,TGTGCCAGCAGCTTAGAGCGGTCAGGAAATCAGCCCCAGCATTTT,CASSLERSGNQPQHF
TRBV6-5,NA,once,TRBJ2-5,TGTGCCAGCAGTTACTCGACCAGCCAAGAGACCCAGTACTTC,CASSYSTSQETQYF
TRBV27,TRBD1,NA,TRBJ1-4,TGTGCCAGCAGTTCGGGGGGGACAGATGAAAAACTGTTTTTT,CASSSGGTDEKLFF
TRBV12-3/TRBV12-4,NA,NA,TRBJ1-1,TGTGCCAGCACTTTTCGGCAACAGACTGAAGCTTTCTTT,CASTFRQQTEAFF
TRBV19,TRBD1,NA,TRBJ2-1,TGTGCCAGTAGTGGGACAGGGGGCGTGGAGCAGTTCTTC,CASSGTGGVEQFF
TRBV14,NA,NA,TRBJ2-5,TGTGCCAGCAGCCAAGATGATGGGAAGACCCAGTACTTC,CASSQDDGKTQYF
TRBV4-3,NA,few,TRBJ2-7,TGCGCCAGCAGCCAAGAAATCCTTAGGGGCAGGGAACATTACGAGCAGTACTTC,CASSQEILRGREHYEQYF
TRBV30,NA,few,TRBJ1-3,TGTGCCTGGAAGGGCGTTGGAAACACCATATATTTT,CAWKGVGNTIYF
TRBV20-1,TRBD1,NA,TRBJ1-2,TGCAGTGCTGAGAAAAGACAGGGATTGCCAAACTATGGCTACACCTTC,CSAEKRQGLPNYGYTF
TRBV30,NA,NA,TRBJ2-3,TGTGCCTGGAGTGCGTTGCTAGCGTTGCCAACGCAGTATTTT,CAWSALLALPTQYF
TRBV4-1,NA,few,TRBJ2-1,TGCGCCAGCAGCCAAGATGGGGGTGTTGAGCAGTTCTTC,CASSQDGGVEQFF
TRBV6-5,TRBD1,NA,TRBJ1-1,TGTGCCAGCAGTCAGGGGACAGGGACACTTTTT,CASSQGTGTLF
TRBV7-8,NA,many,TRBJ2-7,TGTGCCAGCAGTTTTAAGACGGGACTGATCTACGAGCAGTACTTC,CASSFKTGLIYEQYF
TRBV2,NA,NA,TRBJ2-5,TGTGCCAGCAAGGTCGGGACGGGAGAGTACGAGACCCAGTACTTC,CASKVGTGEYETQYF
TRBV25-1,TRBD2,NA,TRBJ2-7,TGTGCCAGCAGCGCTCTAGCGGGGGAGGCGTACGAGCAGTACTTC,CASSALAGEAYEQYF
TRBV13,NA,few,TRBJ2-5,TGTGCCAGCAGCCCCTCTCCCCGACCTCAAGAGACCCAGTACTTC,CASSPSPRPQETQYF
TRBV20-1,TRBD1,few,TRBJ2-7,TGCAGTGCTAGGGAACGGCTTACCTTGACAGGGAAATACGAGCAGTACTTC,CSARERLTLTGKYEQYF
TRBV28,NA,NA,TRBJ1-2,TGTGCCAGCAGTTACTTATATGGCTACACCTTC,CASSYLYGYTF